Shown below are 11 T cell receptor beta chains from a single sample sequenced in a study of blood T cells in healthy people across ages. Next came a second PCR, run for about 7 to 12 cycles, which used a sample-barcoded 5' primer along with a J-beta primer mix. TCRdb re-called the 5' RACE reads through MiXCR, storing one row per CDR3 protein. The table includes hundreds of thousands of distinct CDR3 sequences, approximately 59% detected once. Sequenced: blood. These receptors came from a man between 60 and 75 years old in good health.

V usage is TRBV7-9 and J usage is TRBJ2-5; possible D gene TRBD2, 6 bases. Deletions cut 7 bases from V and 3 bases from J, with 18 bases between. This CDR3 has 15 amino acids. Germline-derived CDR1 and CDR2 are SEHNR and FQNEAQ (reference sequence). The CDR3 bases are TGTGCCAGCACCCCACCGGGGACTGCTAAAGAGACCCAGTACTTC. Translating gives CASTPPGTAKETQYF.

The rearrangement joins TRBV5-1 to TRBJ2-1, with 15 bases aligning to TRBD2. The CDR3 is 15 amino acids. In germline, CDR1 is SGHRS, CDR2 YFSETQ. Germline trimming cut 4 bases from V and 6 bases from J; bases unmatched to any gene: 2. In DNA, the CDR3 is TGCGCCAGCAGCGGACTAGCGGGGGGGCCCAATGAGCAGTTCTTC. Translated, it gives CASSGLAGGPNEQFF.

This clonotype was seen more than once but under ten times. The CDR3 DNA follows: TGCAGTGCTAGAGATCTGGCTAGCGGGGATCAAGAGACCCAGTACTTC. Its protein is CSARDLASGDQETQYF. V is TRBV20-1 and J is TRBJ2-5; 9 bases are a match to TRBD2. Germline trimming cut 0 bases from V and 2 bases from J; bases unmatched to any gene: 7. Germline CDR1 reads DFQATT; CDR2 reads SNEGSKA (reference sequence). The CDR3 is 16 residues long.

The CDR3 reads CATSRPRQHPVYNEQFF. The CDR3 region has the DNA TGTGCCACCAGCAGACCTAGACAGCACCCCGTCTACAATGAGCAGTTCTTC. This sequence joins TRBV15 and TRBJ2-1; maybe TRBD1 (5 bases). V shed 2 bases and J shed 3 bases, with 17 bases lying between them. The CDR3 is 17 amino acids. The germline CDR1 and CDR2 sequences are LNHNV and YYDKDF (reference sequence).

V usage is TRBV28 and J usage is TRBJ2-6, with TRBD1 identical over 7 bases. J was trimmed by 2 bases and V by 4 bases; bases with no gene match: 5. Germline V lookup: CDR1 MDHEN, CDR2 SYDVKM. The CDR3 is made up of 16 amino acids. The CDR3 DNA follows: TGTGCCAGCAGTTCCGACAGGGTGGCTGGGGCCAACGTCCTGACTTTC. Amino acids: CASSSDRVAGANVLTF.

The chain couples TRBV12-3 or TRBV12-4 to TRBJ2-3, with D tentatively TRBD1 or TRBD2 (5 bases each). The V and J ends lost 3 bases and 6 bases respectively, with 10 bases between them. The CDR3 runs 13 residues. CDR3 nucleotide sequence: TGTGCCAGCAGTTTTGGCTGGGGGGATACGCAGTATTTT. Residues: CASSFGWGDTQYF.

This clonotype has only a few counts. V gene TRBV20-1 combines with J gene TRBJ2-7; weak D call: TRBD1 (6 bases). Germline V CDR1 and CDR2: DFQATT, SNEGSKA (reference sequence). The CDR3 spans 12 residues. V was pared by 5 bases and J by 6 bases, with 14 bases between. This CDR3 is CSAAQTGIEQYF. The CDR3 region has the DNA TGCAGTGCTGCCCAAACAGGGATCGAGCAGTACTTC.

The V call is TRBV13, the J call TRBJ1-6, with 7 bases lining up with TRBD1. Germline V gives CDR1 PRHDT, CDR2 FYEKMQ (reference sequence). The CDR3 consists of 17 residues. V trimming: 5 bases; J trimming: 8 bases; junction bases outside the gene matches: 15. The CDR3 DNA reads TGTGCCAGCAGCCCGAAGGGACAGCAGGGACCTGATTCACCCCTCCACTTT. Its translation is CASSPKGQQGPDSPLHF.

The CDR3: CSASPFGDSTNYGYTF. The DNA for the CDR3 is TGCAGTGCTAGCCCGTTCGGGGACAGTACTAACTATGGCTACACCTTC. V is TRBV20-1 and J is TRBJ1-2; TRBD1 aligns across 7 bases. CDR1 and CDR2 from the germline V gene are DFQATT and SNEGSKA (reference sequence). There are 16 residues in the CDR3. The trim removed 3 bases at V and 0 bases at J, leaving 10 bases unmatched.

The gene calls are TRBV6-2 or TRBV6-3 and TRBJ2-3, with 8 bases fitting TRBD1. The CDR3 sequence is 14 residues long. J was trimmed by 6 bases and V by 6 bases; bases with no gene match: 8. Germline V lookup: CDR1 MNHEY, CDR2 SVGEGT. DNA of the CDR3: TGTGCCAGCAGAAGGGACAGGCAAAGGGATACGCAGTATTTT. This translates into CASRRDRQRDTQYF.

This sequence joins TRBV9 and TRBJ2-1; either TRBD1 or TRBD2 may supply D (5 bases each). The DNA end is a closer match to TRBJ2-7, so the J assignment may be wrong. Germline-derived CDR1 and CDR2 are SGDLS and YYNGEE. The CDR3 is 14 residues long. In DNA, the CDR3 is TGTGCCAGCAGCGTAGGGGGGAATTACAATGAGCAGTACTTC. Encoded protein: CASSVGGNYNEQYF.